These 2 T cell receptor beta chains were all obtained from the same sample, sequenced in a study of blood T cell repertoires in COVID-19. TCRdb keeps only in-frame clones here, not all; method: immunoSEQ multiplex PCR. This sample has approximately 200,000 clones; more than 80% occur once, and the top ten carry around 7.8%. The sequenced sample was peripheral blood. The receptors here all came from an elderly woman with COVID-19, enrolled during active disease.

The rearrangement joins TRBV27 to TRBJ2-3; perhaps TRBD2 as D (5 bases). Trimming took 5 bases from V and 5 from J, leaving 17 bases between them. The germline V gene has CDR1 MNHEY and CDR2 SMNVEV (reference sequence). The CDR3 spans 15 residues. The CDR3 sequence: CASSPWVLSGDTQYF. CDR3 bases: TGTGCCAGCAGTCCCTGGGTCCTCAGCGGAGATACGCAGTATTTT.

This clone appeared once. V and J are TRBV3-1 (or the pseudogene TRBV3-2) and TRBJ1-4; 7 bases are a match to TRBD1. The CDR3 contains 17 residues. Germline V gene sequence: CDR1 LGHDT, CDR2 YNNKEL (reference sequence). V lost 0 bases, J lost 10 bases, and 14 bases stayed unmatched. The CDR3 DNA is TGTGCCAGCAGCCAAGATCTAGGGGGGACAGTAACAGGAAAACTGTTTTTT. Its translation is CASSQDLGGTVTGKLFF.